This is a list of T cell receptor beta chains from one sample in a study of radiation and T cells in renal cell carcinoma. Sequencing was performed with immunoSEQ multiplex PCR; in TCRdb, only in-frame clones are kept and a portion is missing. The table records 120,000 to 150,000 clones, roughly 90% of them present only once. The sequences come from blood, collected from a patient whose treatment included radiotherapy and nephrectomy. These receptor sequences come from a woman in her 50s with renal cell carcinoma. CDR3s leave out the opening cysteine and the closing phenylalanine or tryptophan. Each record gives: J gene, clone size, V gene, D gene, CDR3 protein. A D gene is named only where the DNA matches it firmly. The size field is filled for only some rows; it gives once, few, many or a size class.

>TRBJ2-1|NA|TRBV10-1|TRBD2
ASRRGGRASYNEQF
>TRBJ2-7|NA|TRBV5-4|TRBD1
ASSPQTGSYEQY
>TRBJ2-3|NA|TRBV4-3|NA
ASSQDFDPRTDTQY
>TRBJ1-5|once|TRBV28|NA
ASRTTGPRAQH
>TRBJ1-6|few|TRBV7-2|NA
ASSLEGQGNSPLH
>TRBJ2-5|NA|TRBV11-2|NA
ASSLFGMGETQY
>TRBJ2-7|many|TRBV27|NA
ASGATSEQY
>TRBJ1-4|NA|TRBV5-1|NA
ASSLGPGLNEKLF
>TRBJ2-1|NA|TRBV19|NA
ASSLAGLEQF
>TRBJ1-2|NA|TRBV2|NA
ASRILREPAGYT
>TRBJ2-5|NA|TRBV18|NA
ASSPSAGTGGETQY
>TRBJ2-7|once|TRBV4-1|TRBD1
ASSRDWDRGRYEQY
>TRBJ1-1|NA|TRBV27|NA
ASSFQGTGDSEAF
>TRBJ1-1|NA|TRBV6-1|TRBD1
ASTTQGAGTEAF
>TRBJ1-5|few|TRBV7-8|TRBD1
ASSPGQGINQPQH
>TRBJ1-4|NA|TRBV11-3|NA
AWKGQPNEKLF
>TRBJ1-2|few|TRBV28|TRBD1
ASSFPGGYGYT
>TRBJ2-7|NA|TRBV7-2|NA
ASSSLPGFPPYEQY
>TRBJ2-1|NA|TRBV19|NA
ASSLEFTGEQF
>TRBJ2-7|NA|TRBV6-6|TRBD2
ASSYGTSGRGEQY
>TRBJ2-2|NA|TRBV6-5|TRBD1
ASIKGQVLTGELF
>TRBJ1-4|NA|TRBV19|NA
ASSMGLPNEKLF
>TRBJ1-4|NA|TRBV7-2|NA
ASSRASANEKLF
>TRBJ2-5|NA|TRBV14|TRBD1
ASSHPGTGPETQY
>TRBJ2-3|NA|TRBV7-2|NA
ASSFERTSTDTQY
>TRBJ1-4|NA|TRBV7-2|TRBD1
ASSLGGGKLF
>TRBJ2-7|NA|TRBV28|NA
ASSLSEQY
>TRBJ1-4|NA|TRBV4-1|NA
ASTRIPNEKLF
>TRBJ2-1|NA|TRBV10-1|TRBD2
ASSEFDMASGRWVSEQF
>TRBJ1-1|NA|TRBV19|NA
ASKEGVTSEAF
>TRBJ2-7|NA|TRBV5-4|NA
ASSLATAPFQISFYEQY
>TRBJ1-2|NA|TRBV28|NA
ASSLPGTNYGYT
>TRBJ2-2|NA|TRBV28|TRBD1
AIKAGQGGRTGELF
>TRBJ1-2|NA|TRBV5-6|NA
ASSLAPVPGSYT
>TRBJ2-1|NA|TRBV9|NA
ASSSLDRAASYNEQF
>TRBJ1-5|few|TRBV28|NA
ASSFGGPGDNQPQH
>TRBJ2-7|NA|TRBV7-8|NA
ASSLFFRDLKNEQY
>TRBJ1-1|NA|TRBV5-6|TRBD1
ASSLGDRANTEAF
>TRBJ2-7|NA|TRBV2|TRBD1
ASSVNRQGNDEQY
>TRBJ1-1|NA|TRBV7-2|TRBD1
ASSLTGGETEAF
>TRBJ1-6|NA|TRBV10-3|NA
AIRPDSATSPLH
>TRBJ2-7|NA|TRBV4-3|TRBD1
ASPGTGGIDEQY